This TCR beta chain was found in a study of identifying expanded T cells in peripheral blood. The study, taken as a whole, reports: Technical replicates showed around 1.2 changed clones; two weeks 15 to 20; four weeks 19. Across healthy donors, higher total template counts meant significantly greater approximately two-week count variance.

With regard to this clone: Its antigen is unknown.

Data came from immunoSEQ multiplex PCR; TCRdb stores just in-frame clones and leaves some out. Altogether 70,000 to 95,000 clones are present, around nine tenths being singletons, with the ten largest covering around 4.3%. Trimming left V 0 bases short and J 0 bases short, with 9 bases between. CDR1 is MGHDK, CDR2 SYGVNS, per germline. This CDR3 spans 15 amino acids. During the collection period, no donor immune events like infections were recorded. Sequenced input: blood. This sequence originates from a person between 18 and 69 years old in good health. The rearrangement joins TRBV25-1 to TRBJ2-7; no clear D gene. Here the CDR3 reads CASSEYGAASYEQYF. The CDR3 DNA reads TGTGCCAGCAGTGAATATGGCGCAGCCTCCTACGAGCAGTACTTC.